This TCR beta chain was profiled in a study of shared clonotypes between healthy human individuals. Recent acute infections and vaccinations were absent in the healthy HIV-negative adult donors. In the CD4+ fraction, cells were divided into CD45RA+ naive and CD45RA-negative memory subsets. A remark on this clone: The antigen is not known.

Study conclusions and caveats: The study drew on few donors, limiting represented genetic and exposure-history diversity.

Running of the assay took place at deep level. Here immunoSEQ multiplex PCR was the method, and the copy in TCRdb shows in-frame clones only, minus some. Of approximately 1,500,000 clones listed, approximately 97% are singletons. CDR1 is SGHRS and CDR2 is YFSETQ in the germline V gene. V gave up 4 bases and J gave up 5 bases, with 13 bases separating them. The CDR3 is 14 amino acids. This receptor was identified in a man younger than 40 in good health. The chain joins TRBV5-1 to TRBJ1-3; D uncertain. The sequenced sample consisted of naive CD4+ T cells sorted from blood. Subset indicated: CD45RA+ positively selected. The CDR3 sequence: CASSLGDNRNTIYF. The CDR3 DNA follows: TGCGCCAGCAGCCTGGGCGACAATAGAAACACCATATATTTT.